The source of this TCR beta chain is a study of T cell changes during pregnancy in multiple sclerosis (dated by TCRdb to between 2019 and 2020). Background for the entire study: In women with multiple sclerosis, the researchers looked at how the T cell repertoire shifted as pregnancy progressed.

Receptor libraries were prepared by the immunoSEQ multiplex PCR assay. TCRdb retrieved this table from immuneACCESS and kept in-frame rearrangements only. Not all clones are present; in checked studies, unresolved V genes account for under half, and no reason is known for the remainder. The sample table shows around 25,000 clones, and roughly 90% are seen once. The leading ten clones occupy under 9.5% of the sample. On this clone: Its antigen is unknown. Base-call qualities are not available, and no considerably larger clone is one nucleotide away.

V is shortened by 5 bases, J by 1 base, and the region joining them spans 9 bases. Reading the germline V gene (reference sequence) gives CDR1 PRHDT and CDR2 FYEKMQ. The CDR3 measures 13 amino acids from cysteine to phenylalanine. The kept DNA is CDR3 alone, 39 bases in frame from the first base. The chain joins TRBV13 to TRBJ2-7, and perhaps TRBD1 as D gene, on 5 matching bases. This specimen was CD8+ T cells from peripheral blood mononuclear cells, taken in the third trimester of pregnancy. The source of this sequence is a female donor in good health, enrolled as a control in a pregnancy study. The CDR3 here reads CASSAQGSYEQYF. DNA sequence: TGTGCCAGCAGCGCGCAGGGATCCTACGAGCAGTACTTC.